A selection of T cell receptor beta chains follows, all from one sample in a study of cytomegalovirus exposure and HLA in healthy donors. The table came from immunoSEQ multiplex PCR; TCRdb's copy has only in-frame clones and leaves some out. The sample has 150,000 to 200,000 clones, roughly 80% seen once; the top ten hold about 0.89%. The source material was PBMCs. The receptors come from a girl aged 2 to 9 in good health and CMV-seropositive. Both conserved end residues are part of each CDR3. The D gene is left open where the match is weak. Clone size is stated in some rows and not others, as once, few, many or a class when expanded.

cdr3_nt | cdr3_aa | v_call | clone_size | d_call | j_call
TGTGCCAGCAGCGTCTCACCGGCTAGGCCCACCTACGAGCAGTACTTC | CASSVSPARPTYEQYF | TRBV9 | - | - | TRBJ2-7
TGTGCCAGCAGTCGGACAGGGTCCTACAATGAGCAGTTCTTC | CASSRTGSYNEQFF | TRBV7-3 | - | TRBD1 | TRBJ2-1
TGTTCCAGCAGCTTAGCCCTCGACGAGCAGTACTTC | CSSSLALDEQYF | TRBV7-9 | - | - | TRBJ2-7
TGTGCCAGTATTGGGACAGGGGAAAACAATGAGCAGTTCTTC | CASIGTGENNEQFF | TRBV19 | - | TRBD1 | TRBJ2-1
TGTGCCAGCAGCGTTCATAGCGGGAGAGATTACGAGCAGTACTTC | CASSVHSGRDYEQYF | TRBV7-2 | once | TRBD2 | TRBJ2-7
TGTGCCTGGAGTGTACCAGGTTCCCTCGCAGATACGCAGTATTTT | CAWSVPGSLADTQYF | TRBV30 | - | - | TRBJ2-3
TGTGCCAGCAGTTTAGGAGCGGGGGAGACCCAGTACTTC | CASSLGAGETQYF | TRBV25-1 | - | TRBD2 | TRBJ2-5
TGTGCCAGCAGTTTACGGGACAGTTACGTGGCCGGGGCTTTCTTT | CASSLRDSYVAGAFF | TRBV28 | - | TRBD1 | TRBJ1-1
TGTGCCTGGGATAGGACAGGGCGATTATATAATTCACCCCTCCACTTT | CAWDRTGRLYNSPLHF | TRBV30 | - | TRBD1 | TRBJ1-6
TGTGCCAGCAGCATCCGGACAGACTATGGCTACACCTTC | CASSIRTDYGYTF | TRBV7-9 | few | - | TRBJ1-2
TGTGCCTGGGCCAGCTCCTACAATGAGCAGTTCTTC | CAWASSYNEQFF | TRBV30 | - | - | TRBJ2-1
TGCGCCAGCAAGGGTGGGGGACTTTGGGGGGTAACTGAAGCTTTCTTT | CASKGGGLWGVTEAFF | TRBV5-1 | - | - | TRBJ1-1
TGTGCCAGCACCCCGCCCGGGACAGCCTCCTACGAGCAGTACTTC | CASTPPGTASYEQYF | TRBV6-7 | - | TRBD1 | TRBJ2-7
TGTGCCAGCAGTGAACGGGATGAGTCCGAGCAGTACTTC | CASSERDESEQYF | TRBV6-4 | - | - | TRBJ2-7
TGTGCCAGCAGTCTCTTCAGGGGATCTGGGGCCAACGTCCTGACTTTC | CASSLFRGSGANVLTF | TRBV28 | - | - | TRBJ2-6
TGTGCCAGTAAGGGAGGGTGGACCGGGGAGCTGTTTTTT | CASKGGWTGELFF | TRBV19 | few | TRBD2 | TRBJ2-2
TGTGCCATCAGTGAGTCTGTAACAAGCTCCTACGAGCAGTACTTC | CAISESVTSSYEQYF | TRBV10-3 | - | - | TRBJ2-7
TGTGCCAGCAGCTTAGGGACAGGGAGAGAGACCCAGTACTTC | CASSLGTGRETQYF | TRBV11-2 | - | TRBD1 | TRBJ2-5
TGTGCCAGCGTGTTAGGGCAGGCGGGTCAGCCCCAGCATTTT | CASVLGQAGQPQHF | TRBV6-1 | few | - | TRBJ1-5
TGCGCCAGCAGTGACCAAAACACCGGGGAGCTGTTTTTT | CASSDQNTGELFF | TRBV10-1 | - | - | TRBJ2-2
TGCGCCAGCAGCTTGGTATACAGGGGACTGCCTGAAGCTTTCTTT | CASSLVYRGLPEAFF | TRBV5-1 | - | TRBD1 | TRBJ1-1
TGTGCCAGCAGTCGGGAGACTACTAACACCGGGGAGCTGTTTTTT | CASSRETTNTGELFF | TRBV4-2 | - | - | TRBJ2-2
TGTGCCAGCAGCTCCATGGGAACAGGGGGCCGGCAGCCCCAGCATTTT | CASSSMGTGGRQPQHF | TRBV7-8 | - | TRBD1 | TRBJ1-5
TGTGCCAGCAGTTCCGGACTACTCAAGAGGGGAAACGAGCAGTACTTC | CASSSGLLKRGNEQYF | TRBV6-5 | - | - | TRBJ2-7
TGTGCCAGCAGCTTGGGGCGGGACTCCTATGGCTACACCTTC | CASSLGRDSYGYTF | TRBV5-6 | - | - | TRBJ1-2
TGTGCCAGCAGCCAGGACACTAATCAGCCCCAGCATTTT | CASSQDTNQPQHF | TRBV14 | - | - | TRBJ1-5
TGCGCCAGCAGCTCCAACTACGAGCAGTACTTC | CASSSNYEQYF | TRBV5-1 | - | - | TRBJ2-7
TGCGCCAGCAGTCGGGACAGGGGACAAGAGACCCAGTACTTC | CASSRDRGQETQYF | TRBV10-1 | once | TRBD1 | TRBJ2-5
TGTGCCAGCAGCAGCTTAGCGGGAGGGCCGAACAATGAGCAGTTCTTC | CASSSLAGGPNNEQFF | TRBV11-2 | - | TRBD2 | TRBJ2-1
TGTGCCAGCAGCTTGGTTCCCGGGAGACGGAACGAGCAGTACTTC | CASSLVPGRRNEQYF | TRBV5-6 | - | - | TRBJ2-7
TGTGCCAGCAGTCCCACAGGGGTTAGCTCCTATAATTCACCCCTCCACTTT | CASSPTGVSSYNSPLHF | TRBV28 | - | TRBD1 | TRBJ1-6
TGTGCCAGCAGTTCCAGGGGGCGGACAGATACGCAGTATTTT | CASSSRGRTDTQYF | TRBV27 | - | TRBD1 | TRBJ2-3
TGTGCCAGCAGCCCTAGTGGAACCTACGAGCAGTACTTC | CASSPSGTYEQYF | TRBV9 | few | - | TRBJ2-7
TGTGCCAGCAGTTTGAGACTAGCGGCCTACGAGCAGTACTTC | CASSLRLAAYEQYF | TRBV27 | - | TRBD2 | TRBJ2-7
TGTGCCAGCAGCTTAGGTTCTAGCGGCTACGAGCAGTACTTC | CASSLGSSGYEQYF | TRBV7-9 | - | TRBD2 | TRBJ2-7
TGTGCCAGCAGCTTAGGAAGGGGCCTGGGAAACACCATATATTTT | CASSLGRGLGNTIYF | TRBV5-8 | - | - | TRBJ1-3
TGTGCCAGCAGCTTGGCGGGATTCGGGACAGATACGCAGTATTTT | CASSLAGFGTDTQYF | TRBV5-4 | - | - | TRBJ2-3
TGTGCCTGGAGACCCGGGACATCATTTTCCCCCCTCCACTTT | CAWRPGTSFSPLHF | TRBV30 | - | - | TRBJ1-6
TGTGCCAGCAGTACTCAGGGGTTTCAGCCCCAGCATTTT | CASSTQGFQPQHF | TRBV28 | - | - | TRBJ1-5
TGTGCCAGCAGTGAACGCGCCCCCTCTGGACAGGCCCTAGAAGCTTTCTTT | CASSERAPSGQALEAFF | TRBV25-1 | - | TRBD1 | TRBJ1-1
TGTGCCGCCACAGGGGTCGCTGAAGCTTTCTTT | CAATGVAEAFF | TRBV6-4 | - | TRBD1 | TRBJ1-1
TGTGCCAGTAGAGACAGAGGTTTAAGTGAAAAACTGTTTTTT | CASRDRGLSEKLFF | TRBV19 | - | - | TRBJ1-4
TGTGCCAGCAGTGCGTTGACTAGCGGGAGGGCCGATGAGACCCAGTACTTC | CASSALTSGRADETQYF | TRBV6-1 | - | TRBD2 | TRBJ2-5
TGTGCCAGCAGCCCCGGGACATCTACTAATGAAAAACTGTTTTTT | CASSPGTSTNEKLFF | TRBV6-5 | few | - | TRBJ1-4
TGTGCTAGCGGAGAGACGAGCGGGAGTCTTAGTTCGTATGAGCAGTTCTTC | CASGETSGSLSSYEQFF | TRBV12-5 | once | TRBD2 | TRBJ2-1
TGTGCCAGTAGTGGGGGTACAGGGAGCTACGAGCAGTACTTC | CASSGGTGSYEQYF | TRBV19 | - | - | TRBJ2-7
TGTGCCAGCAGCTCGAGGGTGACTAGATTTCAAGAGACCCAGTACTTC | CASSSRVTRFQETQYF | TRBV7-2 | - | - | TRBJ2-5
TGTGCCACCAGTCAAGACTACCGAGAGACCCAGTACTTC | CATSQDYRETQYF | TRBV15 | - | - | TRBJ2-5
TGTGCTAGCAGCTTAAGGGGAGGGACAGATACGCAGTATTTT | CASSLRGGTDTQYF | TRBV7-7 | few | TRBD2 | TRBJ2-3
TGTGCCAGCAGCTCAGGAGGACTAGCGGGAGATAGGAATGAGCAGTTCTTC | CASSSGGLAGDRNEQFF | TRBV7-8 | - | TRBD2 | TRBJ2-1
TGTGCCAGCAGCTCACAGGGTCCCACAACTAATGAAAAACTGTTTTTT | CASSSQGPTTNEKLFF | TRBV13 | - | - | TRBJ1-4
TGTGCCTGGAGTCAGGGTAGCAATCAGCCCCAGCATTTT | CAWSQGSNQPQHF | TRBV30 | - | - | TRBJ1-5
TGTGCCAGCAGCTTGGTCGCGGGGGCCTCTGGAAACACCATATATTTT | CASSLVAGASGNTIYF | TRBV5-6 | - | - | TRBJ1-3
TGTGCCAGCAGGAGCCCCACAGGGGGCCAAGAGACCCAGTACTTC | CASRSPTGGQETQYF | TRBV28 | - | TRBD1 | TRBJ2-5
TGTGCCAGCCCTAGCGGGTATAATGAGCAGTTCTTC | CASPSGYNEQFF | TRBV7-9 | once | TRBD2 | TRBJ2-1
TGTGCCAGTAGTACGGATAGGGACAGCACCAAAATGAACACTGAAGCTTTCTTT | CASSTDRDSTKMNTEAFF | TRBV19 | - | TRBD1 | TRBJ1-1
TGTGCCAGCAGCGCCAGCCACCCGGGACAGGGTGGGGAGCAGTACTTC | CASSASHPGQGGEQYF | TRBV7-8 | - | TRBD1 | TRBJ2-7